The sequence of this T cell receptor (beta chain) was determined in a study of shared clonotypes between healthy human individuals. Findings and caveats of the study: It was the few donors that limited the genetic and exposure-history diversity represented.

This CDR3 region has 17 residues. CDR1 is MGHRA and CDR2 is YSYEKL in the germline V gene. Trimming pared 4 bases from V and 0 bases from J, leaving 19 bases between. With respect to this clone: The antigen is unknown.

The assay was carried out at the deep level. Assay used: immunoSEQ multiplex PCR; TCRdb lists only in-frame clones, some missing. This sample has some 1,900,000 clones; about 95% occur once, and the top ten carry less than 1.5%. Naive CD8 isolation took CD45RO-negative cells positively selected for CCR7 and excluded terminally differentiated effector memory CD45RA+ cells. Specimen: naive CD8+ T cells sorted from blood. This TCR derives from a man between 18 and 29 years old in good health. The chain is built from TRBV4-1 and TRBJ2-7; tentatively, D is TRBD2 (6 bases). CDR3 amino acids: CASSPPAGKINSYEQYF. The CDR3 nucleotides read TGCGCCAGCAGCCCCCCCGCGGGGAAGATTAACTCCTACGAGCAGTACTTC.